What follows are 21 T cell receptor beta chains derived from one specimen sequenced in a study of beta chain features in type 1 diabetes. Reverse transcription of all isolated RNA meant that expressed TCRB transcripts were sequenced. Sequencing was performed with immunoSEQ multiplex PCR; in TCRdb, only in-frame clones are kept and a portion is missing. The sample has some 350,000 clones; about 13% are singletons. No cognate antigen is known for these TCRs. General study points: Type 1 diabetes patients had TCRB CDR3s that were shorter (moderately but significantly so) in all four CD4+ subsets.

The sequencing input was naive CD4+ T cells from blood. Receptors were obtained from a woman aged 18-29 years with type 1 diabetes.

This clone was found a few times. V is TRBV30 and J is TRBJ1-1; no clear D gene. Germline CDR1 is GTSNPN and CDR2 is SVGIG (reference sequence). The CDR3 runs 13 residues. The V end was cut by 4 bases, the J end by 3 bases, with 12 bases between. This CDR3 is CAWNPERDTEAFF. DNA of the CDR3: TGTGCCTGGAACCCTGAGAGGGACACTGAAGCTTTCTTT.

The rearrangement uses TRBV2 and TRBJ2-3, with 8 bases matching TRBD1. This CDR3 region has 13 residues. Trimming removed 7 bases from V and 5 bases from J; junction bases left unmatched: 5. Per the germline V gene, CDR1 is SNHLY and CDR2 is FYNNEI. The CDR3 nucleotides are TGTGCCAGCAATTCCGACAGGGGAGATACGCAGTATTTT. Translation: CASNSDRGDTQYF.

A few counts support this clone. The chain has TRBV19 and TRBJ2-1; 10 bases are a match to TRBD2. V lost 5 bases to trimming and J lost 4 bases; unmatched junction nucleotides: 11. The germline V gene has CDR1 LNHDA and CDR2 SQIVND (reference sequence). This CDR3 has 17 residues. The CDR3 reads CASSPIIAGGGYNEQFF. The CDR3, as DNA: TGTGCCAGTAGTCCAATAATAGCGGGAGGAGGGTACAATGAGCAGTTCTTC.

The chain employs TRBV6-5 and TRBJ1-4; D unclear. Germline assignment: CDR1 MNHEY and CDR2 SVGAGI. V lost 0 bases and J 7 bases, leaving 15 bases between the germline ends. The CDR3 runs 16 residues. In DNA form, the CDR3 reads TGTGCCAGCAGTTACTCGAGGGCACCGATAAGTGAAAAACTGTTTTTT. Protein: CASSYSRAPISEKLFF.

The chain uses TRBV7-3 and TRBJ2-1, with TRBD2 matching 7 bases. Germline CDR1 and CDR2: SGHTA and FQGTGA. This CDR3 is 14 amino acids long. V shed 5 bases and J 5 bases; nucleotides not matched to a gene: 6. The CDR3 here is CASSPGLGHNEQFF. CDR3 nucleotides: TGTGCCAGCAGCCCTGGACTAGGGCACAATGAGCAGTTCTTC.

This chain links TRBV9 with TRBJ2-1, with TRBD1 identical over 8 bases. This CDR3 is 14 amino acids long. The V gene end was trimmed by 4 bases and the J gene end by 6 bases; junction bases not matched to a gene: 6. Germline CDR1 reads SGDLS; CDR2 reads YYNGEE. The CDR3 region is CASSPWTGSNEQFF. The CDR3 DNA reads TGTGCCAGCAGCCCTTGGACAGGGTCCAATGAGCAGTTCTTC. Complete variable domain (other parts from reference TRBV9 and TRBJ2-1): DSGVTQTPKHLITATGQRVTLRCSPRSGDLSVYWYQQSLDQGLQFLIQYYNGEERAKGNILERFSAQQFPDLHSELNLSSLELGDSALYFCASSPWTGSNEQFFGPGTRLTVL.

This clone was detected only a few times. The chain employs TRBV18 and TRBJ2-2, with D possibly being TRBD1 (6 bases). V lost 3 bases to trimming and J lost 6 bases, with 14 bases between them. Germline CDR1 is KGHSH and CDR2 is LQKENI. The CDR3 is made up of 15 amino acids. Written as DNA, the CDR3 is TGTGCCAGCTCACCGCAGGGGATGGTCGCCGGGGAGCTGTTTTTT. It codes for CASSPQGMVAGELFF. The entire variable domain, with the rest obtained from reference TRBV18 and TRBJ2-2, is as follows: NAGVMQNPRHLVRRRGQEARLRCSPMKGHSHVYWYRQLPEEGLKFMVYLQKENIIDESGMPKERFSAEFPKEGPSILRIQQVVRGDSAAYFCASSPQGMVAGELFFGEGSRLTVL.

This clone was observed a few times. The chain couples TRBV30 to TRBJ2-3; 10 positions match TRBD1. The CDR3 totals 15 residues. The V gene's germline CDR1 is GTSNPN and CDR2 SVGIG (reference sequence). Trimming took 3 bases from V and 3 from J; bases not matched to a gene: 6. This chain's CDR3 is CAWRKGDRGTDTQYF. The CDR3 DNA follows: TGTGCCTGGAGGAAAGGGGACAGGGGTACAGATACGCAGTATTTT.

This clone was found a few times. This chain uses TRBV30 with TRBJ2-1, with 7 bases fitting TRBD2. The CDR3 is 14 residues long. Germline assignment: CDR1 GTSNPN and CDR2 SVGIG (reference sequence). V trimming: 1 base; J trimming: 7 bases; junction bases outside the gene matches: 7. CDR3 DNA sequence: TGTGCCTGGAGTGAAGCGGGATGGGTTAATGAGCAGTTCTTC. This encodes CAWSEAGWVNEQFF.

On this clone itself: Other nucleotide sequences in the sample specify the same CDR3. The chain combines TRBV5-1 with TRBJ2-2; 9 bases are shared with TRBD1. Germline trimming cut 5 bases from V and 4 bases from J; bases unmatched to any gene: 3. Germline V gives CDR1 SGHRS, CDR2 YFSETQ. CDR3 size: 14 residues. This chain's CDR3 is CASRGQGITGELFF. CDR3 nucleotide sequence: TGCGCCAGCAGAGGACAGGGGATCACCGGGGAGCTGTTTTTT.

The J gene is TRBJ1-1, the V gene TRBV11-2; D gene unclear. Germline V gene lookup returns CDR1 SGHAT and CDR2 FQNNGV. V was trimmed by 3 bases and J by 0 bases, leaving 5 bases between them. The CDR3 contains 13 residues. The CDR3 coding sequence is TGTGCCAGCAGCTTGACAATGAACACTGAAGCTTTCTTT. It specifies CASSLTMNTEAFF.

The chain links TRBV14 to TRBJ1-1, with D uncertain. From germline, CDR1 is SGHDN and CDR2 FVKESK. The CDR3 runs 13 residues. The V end lost 4 bases, the J end lost 8 bases, and 14 bases lay between the germline ends. DNA for the CDR3: TGTGCCAGCAGCCTGCCGGGTTCAGTCGAAGCTTTCTTT. Amino acid sequence: CASSLPGSVEAFF.

The gene calls are TRBV11-2 and TRBJ2-3; no reliable D call. The length of the CDR3 is 15 residues. V lost 1 base and J 1 base, leaving 9 bases between the germline ends. CDR1 is SGHAT, CDR2 FQNNGV, per germline. In nucleotides, the CDR3 is TGTGCCAGCAGCTTAGTTTTCACAGGCACAGATACGCAGTATTTT. It specifies CASSLVFTGTDTQYF.

This clone was picked up a small number of times. The genes are TRBV30 and TRBJ2-7, with a weak D call TRBD1 (6 bases). The V gene's germline CDR1 is GTSNPN and CDR2 SVGIG (reference sequence). The CDR3 consists of 11 residues. V dropped 2 bases and J dropped 4 bases, with 6 bases sitting between them. CDR3 in amino acids: CAWSTGYEQYF. For the CDR3, the DNA is TGTGCCTGGAGTACAGGGTACGAGCAGTACTTC.

This clone was counted a few times. V is TRBV7-9 and J is TRBJ1-2; the D gene is possibly TRBD1 (5 bases). V was pared by 1 base and J by 5 bases, with 20 bases between. This CDR3 spans 17 amino acids. The germline gives CDR1 SEHNR, CDR2 FQNEAQ (reference sequence). The CDR3 region has the DNA TGTGCCAGCAGCTTAGGACTCGGACACCTCCGGACATATGGCTACACCTTC. Amino acid sequence: CASSLGLGHLRTYGYTF.

The chain combines TRBV30 with TRBJ1-1; tentatively, D is TRBD1 (6 bases). The length of the CDR3 is 17 residues. V was pared by 1 base and J by 5 bases, with 23 bases between. The germline gives CDR1 GTSNPN, CDR2 SVGIG (reference sequence). CDR3 bases: TGTGCCTGGAGTGACGAAGGGGGGAGGGAGAGAGGGACTGAAGCTTTCTTT. Translation: CAWSDEGGRERGTEAFF. Filled out from reference TRBV30 and TRBJ1-1, the complete variable domain reads SQTIHQWPATLVQPVGSPLSLECTVEGTSNPNLYWYRQAAGRGLQLLFYSVGIGQISSEVPQNLSASRPQDRQFILSSKKLLLSDSGFYLCAWSDEGGRERGTEAFFGQGTRLTVV.

The CDR3 nucleotides read TGTGCCAGCAATCCCCCCGGGAGGTCAGACCAGCATTTT. This codes for CASNPPGRSDQHF. This rearrangement joins TRBV28 to TRBJ1-5, with D unresolved. The CDR3 is 13 amino acids. Germline V gene sequence: CDR1 MDHEN, CDR2 SYDVKM. Trimming left V 7 bases short and J 12 bases short, with 19 bases between.

The genes are TRBV5-1 and TRBJ2-3, with a tentative D call TRBD2 (6 bases). V was trimmed by 2 bases and J by 2 bases, leaving 12 bases between them. This CDR3 contains 15 residues. In germline, CDR1 is SGHRS, CDR2 YFSETQ. The CDR3 sequence: CASSFSSGVTDTQYF. The CDR3 DNA is TGCGCCAGCAGCTTTAGTAGCGGAGTCACAGATACGCAGTATTTT.

The chain carries TRBV6-1 and TRBJ2-7; 8 bases match TRBD1. Trimming removed 0 bases from V and 10 bases from J; junction bases left unmatched: 5. This CDR3 is 13 amino acids long. Germline V gene data show CDR1 as MNHNS and CDR2 as SASEGT. The CDR3 loop reads CASSEANRGSQYV. The CDR3 nucleotides are TGTGCCAGCAGTGAAGCGAACAGGGGGAGTCAGTACGTC.

This chain joins TRBV27 and TRBJ2-3, with 9 nucleotides matching TRBD2. Germline V lookup: CDR1 MNHEY, CDR2 SMNVEV (reference sequence). The J segment lost 0 bases and the V segment lost 0 bases, leaving 4 bases of the junction unmatched. The CDR3 is made up of 17 amino acids. For the CDR3, the DNA is TGTGCCAGCAGTTTATCCTGGACTAGCGCTAGCACAGATACGCAGTATTTT. Protein sequence: CASSLSWTSASTDTQYF.

V is TRBV11-2 and J is TRBJ1-1; TRBD1 matches at 9 bases. V dropped 2 bases and J dropped 6; count of bases not matched to a gene: 4. The CDR3 spans 14 residues. Germline V lookup: CDR1 SGHAT, CDR2 FQNNGV. CDR3 sequence reads: CASSLIGDRAEAFF. The CDR3 DNA follows: TGTGCCAGCAGCTTAATTGGGGACAGGGCTGAAGCTTTCTTT.